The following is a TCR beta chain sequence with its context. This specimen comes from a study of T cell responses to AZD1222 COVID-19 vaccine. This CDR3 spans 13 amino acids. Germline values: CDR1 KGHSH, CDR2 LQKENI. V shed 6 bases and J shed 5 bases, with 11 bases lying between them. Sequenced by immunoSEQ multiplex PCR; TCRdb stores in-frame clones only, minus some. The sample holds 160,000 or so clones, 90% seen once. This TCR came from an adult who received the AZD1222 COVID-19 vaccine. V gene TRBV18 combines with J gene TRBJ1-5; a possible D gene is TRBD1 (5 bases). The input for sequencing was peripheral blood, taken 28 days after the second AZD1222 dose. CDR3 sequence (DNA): TGTGCCAGCTCCCAGGACACTTATCAGCCCCAGCATTTT. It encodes CASSQDTYQPQHF. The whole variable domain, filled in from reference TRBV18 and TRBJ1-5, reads NAGVMQNPRHLVRRRGQEARLRCSPMKGHSHVYWYRQLPEEGLKFMVYLQKENIIDESGMPKERFSAEFPKEGPSILRIQQVVRGDSAAYFCASSQDTYQPQHFGDGTRLSIL.